The 4 T cell receptor beta chains reported below all come from one sample, sequenced in a study of regulatory T cells in long-lasting Graves disease. The time point denotes: persistent/refractory GD, antithyroid drugs over 5 years with positive TRAb. RNA from PBMCs was the source of the TCR library. Arm-PCR of CDR3 regions and iRepertoire HTBI primers were used to build TCR beta libraries. TCRdb called the multiplex PCR reads again in MiXCR, with one record for every CDR3 protein. This table has over 350,000 distinct CDR3 sequences, around 21% appearing once. The sample in question was peripheral blood mononuclear cells (PBMCs), obtained when the disease was refractory, from a patient treated with antithyroid drugs. All receptors derive from a female donor with Graves disease.

This clonotype has more than one count but fewer than ten. The chain employs TRBV9 and TRBJ1-2; D uncertain. The CDR3 spans 13 residues. Germline CDR1 and CDR2: SGDLS and YYNGEE. Between the trimmed V and J ends, which lost 4 bases and 6 bases, there was a span of 13 bases. CDR3 DNA sequence: TGTGCCAGCAGCCCGGGCCGTCCGGATGGCTACACCTTC. Residues: CASSPGRPDGYTF.

Turning to this clonotype: Because the CDR3 is missing its conserved closing phenylalanine or tryptophan, this is likely a read error. The V gene is TRBV20-1, the J gene TRBJ1-5; D gene unclear. The CDR3 sequence is 14 residues long. The ends were cut back, 4 bases at V and 3 bases at J, with 13 bases in the middle. Germline V gene data show CDR1 as DFQATT and CDR2 as SNEGSKA (reference sequence). CDR3 protein: CSAIPDGINQPQHL. In DNA form, the CDR3 reads TGCAGTGCTATCCCCGACGGGATCAATCAGCCCCAGCATCTT.

This clonotype was counted at least ten times. The chain carries TRBV12-3 or TRBV12-4 and TRBJ2-7; 7 nucleotides line up with TRBD1. V shed 6 bases and J 6 bases; nucleotides not matched to a gene: 8. This CDR3 is 13 amino acids long. In nucleotides, the CDR3 is TGTGCCAGCAGCTTGACAGGGTACAGCGAGCAGTACTTC. This sequence encodes CASSLTGYSEQYF.

This clonotype came up many times. This chain joins TRBV28 and TRBJ1-5; D gene ambiguous. CDR1 and CDR2 from the germline V gene are MDHEN and SYDVKM. The CDR3 is made up of 13 amino acids. V was pared by 3 bases and J by 1 base, with 4 bases between. The CDR3: CASSFNSNQPQHF. DNA for the CDR3: TGTGCCAGCAGTTTTAACAGCAATCAGCCCCAGCATTTT.